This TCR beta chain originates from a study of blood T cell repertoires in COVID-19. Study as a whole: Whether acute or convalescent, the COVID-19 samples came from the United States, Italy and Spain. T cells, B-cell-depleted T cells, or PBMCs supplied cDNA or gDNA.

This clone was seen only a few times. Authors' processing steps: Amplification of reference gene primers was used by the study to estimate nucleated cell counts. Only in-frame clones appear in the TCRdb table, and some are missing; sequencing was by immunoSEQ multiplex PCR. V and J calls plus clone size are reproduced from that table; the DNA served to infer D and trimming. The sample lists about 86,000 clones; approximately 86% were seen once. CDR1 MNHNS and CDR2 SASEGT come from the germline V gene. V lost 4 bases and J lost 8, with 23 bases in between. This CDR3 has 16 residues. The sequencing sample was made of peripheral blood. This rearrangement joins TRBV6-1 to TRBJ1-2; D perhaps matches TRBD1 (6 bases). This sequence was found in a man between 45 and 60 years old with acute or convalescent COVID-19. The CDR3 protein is CASSVVEGHRDRGYTF. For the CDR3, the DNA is TGTGCCAGCAGTGTGGTTGAAGGGCACAGGGACCGGGGCTACACCTTC.